This record covers a single T cell receptor (beta chain). As yet, its antigen is unknown. The sample originates from a study of cytomegalovirus exposure and HLA in healthy donors. CDR3 length: 18 residues. Germline V gene data show CDR1 as KGHSH and CDR2 as LQKENI. V lost 3 bases, J lost 3 bases, and 11 bases stayed unmatched. Primers: 60 Vbeta forward and 13 Jbeta reverse. Sequenced by immunoSEQ multiplex PCR; TCRdb stores in-frame clones only, minus some. The data show approximately 90,000 clones, with about four fifths seen just once and 4.5% to 5% held by the top ten. Study-level points and caveats: On later analysis, the bulk of CMV-associated TCR beta chains appeared to be HLA-restricted. Donor immune exposure was known only as CMV serostatus. Sequencing likely generated an artifact that appeared as a cluster of highly shared sequence variants.

The sequenced sample was PBMCs. The sequence was collected from a woman between 35 and 50 years old in good health and CMV-seronegative. The chain links TRBV18 to TRBJ1-6; 7 nucleotides match TRBD1. The CDR3 region is CASSPTGPSNNYNSPLHF. CDR3 nucleotides: TGTGCCAGCTCACCGACAGGGCCCTCAAACAACTATAATTCACCCCTCCACTTT.